The clone carrying this TCR beta chain was seen ten or more times. Antigen unknown. From the PCR reads, TCRdb re-called clones with MiXCR. The sample has over 30,000 clones, 7% to 8% seen once; the top ten hold roughly two fifths. Not a single patient had been given any form of treatment at any point before undergoing thyroid surgery. V lost 3 bases to trimming and J lost 2 bases, with 7 bases between them. CDR1 and CDR2 (germline): SEHNR, FQNEAQ (reference sequence). The CDR3 runs 13 residues. This sample stems from a study of metastatic and nonmetastatic thyroid tumors. Background on the study: Where malignant and benign thyroid patients were concerned, repertoires were compared across blood and tumor or nodule tissue. Whole-study results and caveats: Significantly greater TCR beta diversity was reportedly found in malignant thyroid tumors than in benign nodules (in blood and tumor).

The gene calls are TRBV7-9 and TRBJ1-2; D remains unclear. The sequencing input was blood. The sequence was obtained from a female donor with papillary thyroid cancer or a benign thyroid nodule (not recorded which). Some clones in this sample may be carry-over from other donors' samples. CDR3 bases: TGTGCCAGCAGCTTGCCGCACAACTATGGCTACACCTTC. Encoded protein: CASSLPHNYGYTF.